The 16 T cell receptor beta chains presented below share a single source sample, sequenced in a study of T cell responses to AZD1222 COVID-19 vaccine. The table came from immunoSEQ multiplex PCR; TCRdb's copy has only in-frame clones and leaves some out. The data hold some 94,000 clones, with 87% observed a single time. Sequences were derived from peripheral blood, sampled on day 0 of AZD1222 vaccination. These receptors all stem from an adult in good health.

The chain combines TRBV7-3 with TRBJ2-3, with D possibly being TRBD2 (6 bases). V was cut by 5 bases and J by 2 bases, with 14 bases left in between. CDR1 SGHTA and CDR2 FQGTGA come from the germline V gene. The CDR3 contains 15 residues. The CDR3 bases are TGTGCCAGCAGCCCGCAACTAGCCACCACAGATACGCAGTATTTT. It specifies CASSPQLATTDTQYF.

V and J are TRBV6-5 and TRBJ2-7; maybe TRBD1 (6 bases). The ends were cut back, 7 bases at V and 5 bases at J, with 18 bases in the middle. CDR3 length equals 14 residues. From germline, CDR1 is MNHEY and CDR2 SVGAGI. CDR3 DNA sequence: TGTGCCAGCAAGGGGGAGCAGCCTTTTGACGAGCAGTACTTC. Translation gives CASKGEQPFDEQYF.

The CDR3 sequence: CSVGPFGPPGEQFF. The DNA for the CDR3 is TGCAGCGTGGGACCCTTTGGGCCCCCCGGTGAGCAGTTCTTC. The gene calls are TRBV29-1 and TRBJ2-1; D is perhaps TRBD1 or TRBD2 (5 bases each). CDR3 length: 14 residues. V was clipped by 6 bases and J by 9 bases, with 21 bases between them. Germline CDR1 reads SQVTM; CDR2 reads ANQGSEA.

V and J are TRBV6-2 or TRBV6-3 and TRBJ1-1, with D possibly being TRBD1 (5 bases). Germline V gene sequence: CDR1 MNHEY, CDR2 SVGEGT. The CDR3 length is 13 residues. With 5 bases removed from V and 4 bases from J, the gap between germline ends came to 11 bases. The CDR3 DNA reads TGTGCCAGCAGTGACCCGGGACGCACTGAAGCTTTCTTT. As protein: CASSDPGRTEAFF.

The chain couples TRBV30 to TRBJ1-2; D not certain. Trimming took off 5 bases at V and 0 bases at J, with 19 bases between the two ends. This CDR3 contains 16 residues. The germline V gene has CDR1 GTSNPN and CDR2 SVGIG (reference sequence). This chain's CDR3 is CAWWRIRLEANYGYTF. For the CDR3, the DNA is TGTGCCTGGTGGCGGATTCGACTGGAGGCTAACTATGGCTACACCTTC.

This clone was found once. V usage is TRBV5-4 and J usage is TRBJ1-2; D is unclear. The germline V gene has CDR1 SGHNT and CDR2 YYREEE (reference sequence). The V end was cut by 3 bases, the J end by 0 bases, with 9 bases between. There are 14 residues in the CDR3. The CDR3: CASSSPNSNYGYTF. The CDR3 DNA is TGTGCCAGCAGCTCCCCTAATTCTAACTATGGCTACACCTTC.

A note on this clone: The junction and the germline gene differ at one end; a read error may be behind it. V and J are TRBV5-1 and TRBJ1-1; 8 bases line up with TRBD1. The CDR3 contains 14 residues. CDR1 and CDR2 (germline): SGHRS, YFSETQ. This CDR3 is CASSLEVQGEEAFF. The CDR3 nucleotides read TGTGCCAGCAGCTTGGAGGTACAGGGGGAGGAAGCTTTCTTT. Complete variable domain (other parts from reference TRBV5-1 and TRBJ1-1): KAGVTQTPRYLIKTRGQQVTLSCSPISGHRSVSWYQQTPGQGLQFLFEYFSETQRNKGNFPGRFSGRQFSNSRSEMNVSTLELGDSALYLCASSLEVQGEEAFFGQGTRLTVV.

This clone came up once. The chain links TRBV2 to TRBJ2-7; 7 nucleotides agree with TRBD2. The V and J ends lost 8 bases and 6 bases, in that order; junction bases with no gene match: 13. Germline values: CDR1 SNHLY, CDR2 FYNNEI. The CDR3 has 14 residues. DNA for the CDR3: TGTGCCAGCGGGCCCGGGGGGACGTCGTCCGAGCAGTACTTC. This gives the protein CASGPGGTSSEQYF. Full variable domain (rest looked up from reference TRBV2 and TRBJ2-7): EPEVTQTPSHQVTQMGQEVILRCVPISNHLYFYWYRQILGQKVEFLVSFYNNEISEKSEIFDDQFSVERPDGSNFTLKIRSTKLEDSAMYFCASGPGGTSSEQYFGPGTRLTVT.

The gene calls are TRBV9 and TRBJ1-2; 9 nucleotides match TRBD1. The germline gives CDR1 SGDLS, CDR2 YYNGEE. This CDR3 contains 13 residues. V lost 3 bases and J lost 5; bases outside the gene matches: 2. The CDR3 here is CASSGTGAYGYTF. Here the CDR3 DNA reads TGTGCCAGCAGCGGGACAGGGGCTTATGGCTACACCTTC. The full variable domain, in which reference TRBV9 and TRBJ1-2 provide the parts outside the CDR3, is DSGVTQTPKHLITATGQRVTLRCSPRSGDLSVYWYQQSLDQGLQFLIQYYNGEERAKGNILERFSAQQFPDLHSELNLSSLELGDSALYFCASSGTGAYGYTFGSGTRLTVV.

V usage is TRBV3-1 (or the pseudogene TRBV3-2) and J usage is TRBJ2-5, with unresolved D. V lost 7 bases and J 5 bases, leaving 23 bases between the germline ends. In germline, CDR1 is LGHDT, CDR2 YNNKEL (reference sequence). This CDR3 spans 16 amino acids. CDR3 residues: CASTQSSTRGLETQYF. CDR3 coding DNA: TGTGCCAGCACCCAGAGTTCGACACGTGGGTTGGAGACCCAGTACTTC.

The chain is built from TRBV5-1 and TRBJ1-6, with no clear D. With 7 bases removed from V and 5 bases from J, the gap between germline ends came to 19 bases. This CDR3 contains 16 residues. Germline V gene data show CDR1 as SGHRS and CDR2 as YFSETQ. CDR3: CASRPLLRGHNSPLHF. The CDR3 nucleotides are TGCGCCAGCCGACCTCTCCTCAGAGGGCATAATTCACCCCTCCACTTT.

Turning to this clone: Within the sample, other DNA sequences also encode this same CDR3. The V gene is TRBV5-1, the J gene TRBJ1-2; TRBD1 might be the D (5 bases). CDR3 size: 13 residues. Trimming took off 5 bases at V and 3 bases at J, with 11 bases between the two ends. CDR1 SGHRS and CDR2 YFSETQ come from the germline V gene. CDR3 protein: CASSQTGDYGYTF. Written as DNA, the CDR3 is TGCGCCAGCAGTCAAACAGGAGACTATGGCTACACCTTC. Using reference TRBV5-1 and TRBJ1-2 for the parts outside the CDR3, the full variable domain is KAGVTQTPRYLIKTRGQQVTLSCSPISGHRSVSWYQQTPGQGLQFLFEYFSETQRNKGNFPGRFSGRQFSNSRSEMNVSTLELGDSALYLCASSQTGDYGYTFGSGTRLTVV.

The chain combines TRBV27 with TRBJ1-5; D might be TRBD1 (6 bases). The CDR3 consists of 14 residues. The V gene lost 9 bases and the J gene lost 2 bases, with 14 bases spanning the gap. The germline V gene has CDR1 MNHEY and CDR2 SMNVEV (reference sequence). The CDR3 sequence is CASTSGVGNQPQHF. CDR3 nucleotides: TGTGCCAGTACATCAGGGGTGGGCAATCAGCCCCAGCATTTT.

With regard to this clone: One end of the junction does not line up with germline, which may come from a read error. This sequence joins TRBV7-7 and TRBJ2-2; 10 bases agree with TRBD2. This CDR3 is built from 17 residues. Germline V gene sequence: CDR1 SSHAT, CDR2 FNYEAQ (reference sequence). This CDR3 reads CASSLRTSGPNTGELFF. The CDR3 coding sequence is TGTGCTAGCAGCCTGCGGACTAGCGGCCCTAACACCGGGGAGCTGTTTTTT.

The V gene is TRBV7-2, the J gene TRBJ1-2; possibly TRBD1 for D (6 bases). Trimming removed 5 bases from V and 3 bases from J, with 16 bases in between. CDR1 is SGHTA, CDR2 FQGNSA, per germline. This CDR3 is built from 15 residues. Here the CDR3 DNA reads TGTGCCAGCAGCGCGGACAGTCGGCGGGACTATGGCTACACCTTC. It translates to CASSADSRRDYGYTF.

V is TRBV7-8 and J is TRBJ1-1; no clear D. The CDR3 length is 15 residues. V shed 6 bases and J shed 2 bases, with 16 bases lying between them. Germline V CDR1 and CDR2: SGHVS, FQNEAQ. CDR3 in amino acids: CASRQTGSLNTEAFF. The CDR3 region has the DNA TGTGCCAGCAGACAAACGGGGAGTCTTAACACTGAAGCTTTCTTT.